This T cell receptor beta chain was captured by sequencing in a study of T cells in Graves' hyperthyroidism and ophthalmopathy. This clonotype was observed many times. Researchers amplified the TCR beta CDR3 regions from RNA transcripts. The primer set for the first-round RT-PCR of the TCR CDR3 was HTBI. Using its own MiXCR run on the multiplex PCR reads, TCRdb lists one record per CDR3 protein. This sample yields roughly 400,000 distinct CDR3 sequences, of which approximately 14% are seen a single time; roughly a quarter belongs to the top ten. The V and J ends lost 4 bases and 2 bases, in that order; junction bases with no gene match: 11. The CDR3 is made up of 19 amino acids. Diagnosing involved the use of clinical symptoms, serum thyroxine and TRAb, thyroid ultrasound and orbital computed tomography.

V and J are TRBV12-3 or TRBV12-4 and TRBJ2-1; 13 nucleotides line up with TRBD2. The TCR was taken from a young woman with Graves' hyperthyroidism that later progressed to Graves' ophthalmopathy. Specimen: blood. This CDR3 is CASSSRTSGRSIAYNEQFF. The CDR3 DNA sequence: TGTGCCAGCAGTTCGCGGACTAGCGGGAGATCCATAGCCTACAATGAGCAGTTCTTC.